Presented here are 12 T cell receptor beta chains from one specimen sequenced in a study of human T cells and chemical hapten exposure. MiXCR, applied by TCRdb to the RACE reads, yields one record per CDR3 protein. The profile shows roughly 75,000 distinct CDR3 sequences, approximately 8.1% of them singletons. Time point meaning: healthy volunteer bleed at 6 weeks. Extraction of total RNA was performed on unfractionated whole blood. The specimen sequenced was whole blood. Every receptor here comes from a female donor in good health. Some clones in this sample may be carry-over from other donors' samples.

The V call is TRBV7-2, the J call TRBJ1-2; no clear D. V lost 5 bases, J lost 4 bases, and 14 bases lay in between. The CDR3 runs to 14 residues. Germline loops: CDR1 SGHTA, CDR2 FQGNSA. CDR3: CASSLWTAIYGYTF. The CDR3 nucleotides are TGTGCCAGCAGCCTATGGACGGCTATCTATGGCTACACCTTC.

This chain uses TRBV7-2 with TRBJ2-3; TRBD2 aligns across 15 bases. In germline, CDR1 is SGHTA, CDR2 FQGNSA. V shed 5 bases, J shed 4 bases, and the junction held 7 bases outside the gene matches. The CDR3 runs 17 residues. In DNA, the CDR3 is TGTGCCAGCAGCCAAGGACTAGCGGGGGGGGGGGCAGATACGCAGTATTTT. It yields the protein CASSQGLAGGGADTQYF.

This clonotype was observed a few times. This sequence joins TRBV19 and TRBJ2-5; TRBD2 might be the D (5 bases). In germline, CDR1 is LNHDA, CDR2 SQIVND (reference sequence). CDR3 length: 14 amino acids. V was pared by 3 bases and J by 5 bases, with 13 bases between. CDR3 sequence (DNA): TGTGCCAGTAGTATCGGTTTGGGCGGGGAGACCCAGTACTTC. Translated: CASSIGLGGETQYF.

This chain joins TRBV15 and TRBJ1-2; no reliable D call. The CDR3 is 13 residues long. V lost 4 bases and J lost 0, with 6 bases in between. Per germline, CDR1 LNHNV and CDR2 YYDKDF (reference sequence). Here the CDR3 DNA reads TGTGCCACCAGCAACCCACCTAACTATGGCTACACCTTC. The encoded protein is CATSNPPNYGYTF.

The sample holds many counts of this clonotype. The CDR3 loop is CASSHAGSLYGYTF. The CDR3 region has the DNA TGTGCCAGCTCTCATGCGGGGTCCCTCTATGGCTACACCTTC. V usage is TRBV18 and J usage is TRBJ1-2; D gene uncertain. Germline V gives CDR1 KGHSH, CDR2 LQKENI. Trimming left V 6 bases short and J 4 bases short, with 15 bases between. The CDR3 runs to 14 residues.

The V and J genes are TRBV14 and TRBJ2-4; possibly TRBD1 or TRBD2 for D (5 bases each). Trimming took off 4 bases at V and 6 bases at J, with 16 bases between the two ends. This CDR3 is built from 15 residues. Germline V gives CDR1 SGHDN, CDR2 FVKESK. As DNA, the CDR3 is TGTGCCAGCAGCCCCCTCGGGGACCCCCGAAACATTCAGTACTTC. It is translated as CASSPLGDPRNIQYF. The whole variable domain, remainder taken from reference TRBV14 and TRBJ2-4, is EAGVTQFPSHSVIEKGQTVTLRCDPISGHDNLYWYRRVMGKEIKFLLHFVKESKQDESGMPNNRFLAERTGGTYSTLKVQPAELEDSGVYFCASSPLGDPRNIQYFGAGTRLSVL.

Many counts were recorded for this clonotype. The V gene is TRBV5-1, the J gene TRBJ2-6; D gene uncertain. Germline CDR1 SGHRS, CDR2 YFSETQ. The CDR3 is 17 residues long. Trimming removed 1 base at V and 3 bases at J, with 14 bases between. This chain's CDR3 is CASSLQKKAFGANVLTF. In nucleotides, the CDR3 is TGCGCCAGCAGCTTGCAGAAGAAAGCTTTTGGGGCCAACGTCCTGACTTTC.

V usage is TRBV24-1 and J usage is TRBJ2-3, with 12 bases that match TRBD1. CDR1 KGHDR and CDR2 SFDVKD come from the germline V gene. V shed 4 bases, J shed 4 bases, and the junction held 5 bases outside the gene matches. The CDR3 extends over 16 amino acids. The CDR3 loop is CATSDPGQGASDTQYF. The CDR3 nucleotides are TGTGCCACCAGTGACCCGGGACAGGGGGCATCAGATACGCAGTATTTT.

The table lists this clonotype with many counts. The CDR3 region is CASSLSGVGNEQFF. As DNA, the CDR3 is TGTGCCAGCAGCTTGTCAGGGGTGGGGAATGAGCAGTTCTTC. This chain uses TRBV7-8 with TRBJ2-1; D is possibly TRBD1 (6 bases). Germline values: CDR1 SGHVS, CDR2 FQNEAQ. This CDR3 is built from 14 residues. The V end lost 3 bases, the J end lost 7 bases, and 13 bases lay between the germline ends.

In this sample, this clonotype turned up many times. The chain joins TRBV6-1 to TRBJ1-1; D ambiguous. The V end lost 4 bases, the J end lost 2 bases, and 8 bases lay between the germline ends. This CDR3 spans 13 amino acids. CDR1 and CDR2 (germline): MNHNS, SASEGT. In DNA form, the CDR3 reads TGTGCCAGCAGTGGGGCCTCCAACACTGAAGCTTTCTTT. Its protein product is CASSGASNTEAFF.

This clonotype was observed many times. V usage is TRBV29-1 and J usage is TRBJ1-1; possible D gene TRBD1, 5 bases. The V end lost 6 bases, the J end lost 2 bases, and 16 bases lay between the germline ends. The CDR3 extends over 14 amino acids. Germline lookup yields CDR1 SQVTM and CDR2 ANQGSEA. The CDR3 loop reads CSVALGGANTEAFF. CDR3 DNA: TGCAGCGTCGCCCTTGGGGGAGCAAACACTGAAGCTTTCTTT.

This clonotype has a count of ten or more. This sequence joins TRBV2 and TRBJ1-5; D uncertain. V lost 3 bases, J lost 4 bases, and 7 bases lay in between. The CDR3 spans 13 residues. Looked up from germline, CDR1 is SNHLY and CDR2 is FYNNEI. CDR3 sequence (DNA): TGTGCCAGCAGTGATGTGGGGAATCAGCCCCAGCATTTT. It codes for CASSDVGNQPQHF.